These 30 T cell receptor beta chains were sequenced from one sample in a study of T cell changes during pregnancy in multiple sclerosis. Using immunoSEQ multiplex PCR, the repertoire was profiled, and TCRdb retains in-frame clones only, with some absent. There are about 84,000 clones in the sample; approximately 93% occur only once, and about 0.99% lies in the top ten. The sequencing used peripheral blood, collected in the second trimester of pregnancy. These receptors were taken from a female donor in good health, enrolled as a control in a pregnancy study.

The CDR3 loop is CASSEGGTRRGAFF. The CDR3 nucleotides read TGTGCCAGCAGTGAAGGGGGAACACGCAGGGGGGCTTTCTTT. This sequence joins TRBV6-1 and TRBJ1-1; 7 nucleotides match TRBD1. The CDR3 contains 14 residues. V shed 1 base and J 11 bases; nucleotides not matched to a gene: 10. Per the germline V gene, CDR1 is MNHNS and CDR2 is SASEGT.

In regard to this clone: The junction and the germline gene differ at one end; a read error may be behind it. The V call is TRBV7-9, the J call TRBJ2-7, with 7 bases fitting TRBD1. Germline CDR1 SEHNR, CDR2 FQNEAQ (reference sequence). The CDR3 spans 11 residues. CDR3 DNA sequence: TGTGCCAGCAGCGAGGGACAGCCATTTTTCTTC. It specifies CASSEGQPFFF.

The V and J genes are TRBV2 and TRBJ2-1; the match to TRBD2 covers 8 bases. Germline V lookup: CDR1 SNHLY, CDR2 FYNNEI. The CDR3 covers 16 residues. V trimming: 8 bases; J trimming: 6 bases; junction bases outside the gene matches: 15. The CDR3 bases are TGTGCCAGCTTAAAAATTAAGACCGGGACTAGCAATGAGCAGTTCTTC. Translating it yields CASLKIKTGTSNEQFF.

The sample holds one count of this clone. The V gene is TRBV6-5, the J gene TRBJ2-5; the match to TRBD1 covers 7 bases. Germline values: CDR1 MNHEY, CDR2 SVGAGI. V dropped 4 bases and J dropped 5; count of bases not matched to a gene: 7. This CDR3 is 14 amino acids long. DNA for the CDR3: TGTGCCAGCAGTTGGGACAGCTACAGGGAGACCCAGTACTTC. Translation gives CASSWDSYRETQYF.

V gene TRBV5-8 combines with J gene TRBJ2-1; D is unclear. The CDR3 sequence is 16 residues long. V was shortened by 0 bases and J by 2 bases, with 12 bases between the two germline ends. The germline V gene has CDR1 SGHTS and CDR2 YDEGEE. The CDR3 bases are TGTGCCAGCAGCTTGGCCACAGACCCCGCCTACAATGAGCAGTTCTTC. It is translated as CASSLATDPAYNEQFF.

This chain links TRBV19 with TRBJ1-2, with D perhaps TRBD1 (5 bases). Germline V gene lookup returns CDR1 LNHDA and CDR2 SQIVND (reference sequence). The CDR3 runs to 16 residues. Trimming took 7 bases from V and 6 from J, leaving 24 bases between them. CDR3 nucleotides: TGTGCCAGTAAAGCGCAGGGACGGGACTCCACCGATGGCTACACCTTC. Translating gives CASKAQGRDSTDGYTF.

The chain is built from TRBV28 and TRBJ2-2; 7 bases align to TRBD1. Germline loops: CDR1 MDHEN, CDR2 SYDVKM. J lost 0 bases, V lost 4 bases, and 5 bases had no gene match. This CDR3 is built from 16 residues. CDR3 loop: CASSSTDRANTGELFF. CDR3 coding DNA: TGTGCCAGCAGTTCAACAGACAGGGCGAACACCGGGGAGCTGTTTTTT.

J is TRBJ2-5 and V is TRBV5-6, with 7 bases identical to TRBD1. Unmatched junction bases numbered 10, after V lost 4 bases and J lost 4 bases. Germline loops: CDR1 SGHDT, CDR2 YYEEEE. The CDR3 is 15 residues long. The CDR3 region has the DNA TGTGCCAGCAGCCTCAACCCGACAGGGACAGAGACCCAGTACTTC. As protein: CASSLNPTGTETQYF.

V and J are TRBV28 and TRBJ1-1, with 7 bases matching TRBD1. This CDR3 has 14 amino acids. Germline V gene lookup returns CDR1 MDHEN and CDR2 SYDVKM. V lost 5 bases, J lost 6 bases, and 9 bases stayed unmatched. The CDR3 DNA reads TGTGCCAGCAGTCCTGACAGGGAAGTCGCTGAAGCTTTCTTT. Translated, it gives CASSPDREVAEAFF. Variable domain in full (rest from reference TRBV28 and TRBJ1-1): DVKVTQSSRYLVKRTGEKVFLECVQDMDHENMFWYRQDPGLGLRLIYFSYDVKMKEKGDIPEGYSVSREKKERFSLILESASTNQTSMYLCASSPDREVAEAFFGQGTRLTVV.

The V and J genes are TRBV15 and TRBJ2-1; a possible D gene is TRBD2 (6 bases). V lost 1 base and J lost 1, with 8 bases in between. Germline loops: CDR1 LNHNV, CDR2 YYDKDF (reference sequence). This CDR3 has 15 residues. The CDR3 sequence is CATSRGGTSYNEQFF. CDR3 DNA sequence: TGTGCCACCAGCAGAGGCGGGACGTCCTACAATGAGCAGTTCTTC.

This chain joins TRBV10-3 and TRBJ2-7, with D possibly TRBD2 on 6 matching bases. Trimming took off 3 bases at V and 2 bases at J, with 8 bases between the two ends. Germline CDR1 ENHRY, CDR2 SYGVKD. This CDR3 has 13 residues. The CDR3 region has the DNA TGTGCCATCAGTGAAGGGACTCCCTACGAGCAGTACTTC. It yields the protein CAISEGTPYEQYF.

This clone was observed a single time. The chain links TRBV4-2 to TRBJ2-3; weak D call: TRBD2 (6 bases). Germline V gene sequence: CDR1 LGHNA, CDR2 YNFKEQ. The ends were cut back, 0 bases at V and 1 base at J, with 11 bases in the middle. This CDR3 is 16 amino acids long. The CDR3 reads CASSQEAASGTDTQYF. Written as DNA, the CDR3 is TGTGCCAGCAGCCAAGAGGCGGCTAGCGGCACAGATACGCAGTATTTT.

This clone occurred once. The gene calls are TRBV6-1 and TRBJ2-2; maybe TRBD2 (6 bases). In germline, CDR1 is MNHNS, CDR2 SASEGT. V was cut by 6 bases and J by 1 base, with 12 bases left in between. This CDR3 contains 15 residues. The DNA for the CDR3 is TGTGCCAGCAGATTGTTGCGGGAGAACACCGGGGAGCTGTTTTTT. Protein: CASRLLRENTGELFF.

The chain joins TRBV7-2 to TRBJ2-7, with 7 nucleotides matching TRBD2. The V segment lost 2 bases and the J segment 0 bases; nucleotides outside the gene matches: 4. The CDR3 length is 15 residues. The germline V gene encodes CDR1 SGHTA and CDR2 FQGNSA. For the CDR3, the DNA is TGTGCCAGCAGCTTAACGGGCGGGAGCTCCTACGAGCAGTACTTC. This sequence encodes CASSLTGGSSYEQYF.

This chain connects TRBV5-1 to TRBJ2-1; TRBD1 agrees at 8 bases. The CDR3 length is 14 residues. The V and J ends lost 4 bases and 4 bases, in that order; junction bases with no gene match: 4. Germline CDR1 is SGHRS and CDR2 is YFSETQ. The CDR3 sequence: CASSPGQGYNEQFF. In DNA, the CDR3 is TGCGCCAGCAGCCCCGGACAGGGTTACAATGAGCAGTTCTTC.

The V gene is TRBV4-1, the J gene TRBJ2-7; 7 bases are shared with TRBD1. The CDR3 contains 14 residues. The J segment lost 10 bases and the V segment lost 0 bases, leaving 9 bases of the junction unmatched. Germline CDR1 and CDR2: MGHRA and YSYEKL. The CDR3 reads CASSQDQDRRTQYF. In DNA form, the CDR3 reads TGCGCCAGCAGCCAAGATCAGGACAGGCGTACTCAGTACTTC.

Comment on this clone: Germline is not matched at one junction end, which may reflect a read error. The V and J genes are TRBV20-1 and TRBJ1-1, with D uncertain. Germline V gene sequence: CDR1 DFQATT, CDR2 SNEGSKA (reference sequence). The CDR3 has 10 amino acids. In DNA form, the CDR3 reads TGTGGGAGACCGGGGACTGAAGCTTTCTTT. This sequence encodes CGRPGTEAFF.

V is TRBV5-1 and J is TRBJ2-1; 9 bases map to TRBD2. Germline V lookup: CDR1 SGHRS, CDR2 YFSETQ. Germline trimming cut 0 bases from V and 3 bases from J; bases unmatched to any gene: 1. This CDR3 has 15 amino acids. The CDR3 DNA is TGCGCCAGCAGCTTGGTAGCGGGGGACTACAATGAGCAGTTCTTC. This translates into CASSLVAGDYNEQFF.

The CDR3, as DNA: TGTGCCAGCAGCTGGGGACTAGCGGGAGCCCCGCAGGGGAATGAGCAGTTCTTC. Its protein product is CASSWGLAGAPQGNEQFF. J is TRBJ2-1 and V is TRBV5-5; 14 nucleotides line up with TRBD2. The CDR3 spans 18 residues. The junction had 12 bases not matched to a gene; V was cut back by 3 bases and J by 7 bases. The germline CDR1 and CDR2 sequences are SGHKS and YYEKEE (reference sequence).

On this clone itself: One end of the junction varies from germline; a read error may be responsible. This chain uses TRBV4-1 with TRBJ2-1, with a possible D match to TRBD2 (5 bases). This CDR3 is 15 amino acids long. The germline V gene encodes CDR1 MGHRA and CDR2 YSYEKL. CDR3 residues: CASSQVASSNNEQFF. The DNA of the CDR3 is TGCGCCAGCAGCCAAGTTGCTAGCTCCAACAATGAGCAGTTCTTC.

The rearrangement joins TRBV5-1 to TRBJ2-5, with 11 bases identical to TRBD2. Germline V gene sequence: CDR1 SGHRS, CDR2 YFSETQ. The CDR3 sequence is 15 residues long. The V segment lost 4 bases and the J segment 3 bases; nucleotides outside the gene matches: 5. The DNA for the CDR3 is TGCGCCAGCAGCACCGGGACTAGCGGTAAAGAGACCCAGTACTTC. This encodes CASSTGTSGKETQYF.

V usage is TRBV19 and J usage is TRBJ1-5; possible D gene TRBD1, 5 bases. Germline assignment: CDR1 LNHDA and CDR2 SQIVND (reference sequence). The CDR3 is 13 residues long. Trimming stripped 6 bases from V and 6 bases from J, with 12 bases between. This CDR3 reads CASSPGFAQPQHF. CDR3 DNA sequence: TGTGCCAGTAGCCCAGGGTTCGCTCAGCCCCAGCATTTT.

This clone was counted a single time. The CDR3 reads CASSQDGAGGPFNEQFF. In DNA form, the CDR3 reads TGCGCCAGCAGCCAAGATGGGGCGGGAGGGCCATTCAATGAGCAGTTCTTC. The V gene is TRBV4-1, the J gene TRBJ2-1; 9 bases align to TRBD2. This CDR3 has 17 amino acids. With V trimmed by 0 bases and J by 6 bases, 9 bases remained unmatched. Looked up from germline, CDR1 is MGHRA and CDR2 is YSYEKL.

V and J are TRBV28 and TRBJ2-5; 9 nucleotides match TRBD1. Germline CDR1 is MDHEN and CDR2 is SYDVKM. V gave up 6 bases and J gave up 5 bases; unmatched junction bases: 10. This CDR3 comprises 15 residues. CDR3 sequence: CASSVTGQGWETQYF. The CDR3 DNA follows: TGTGCCAGCAGCGTAACGGGACAGGGTTGGGAGACCCAGTACTTC.

The V gene is TRBV6-1, the J gene TRBJ2-7, with D possibly matching TRBD2 (5 bases). CDR1 MNHNS and CDR2 SASEGT come from the germline V gene. Trimming pared 6 bases from V and 6 bases from J, leaving 18 bases between. This CDR3 contains 14 residues. CDR3 in amino acids: CASRRRTLEPEQYF. Written as DNA, the CDR3 is TGTGCCAGCAGACGGAGGACTCTAGAGCCCGAGCAGTACTTC.

This chain joins TRBV2 and TRBJ2-3, with 8 bases fitting TRBD2. Germline V gene sequence: CDR1 SNHLY, CDR2 FYNNEI. V gave up 4 bases and J gave up 1 base; unmatched junction bases: 10. The CDR3 spans 17 residues. As DNA, the CDR3 is TGTGCCAGCAGTGTAGAAAATCCGGGACTAGGCACAGATACGCAGTATTTT. Its translation: CASSVENPGLGTDTQYF.

This chain connects TRBV28 to TRBJ2-3; perhaps TRBD1 as D (6 bases). Germline CDR1 reads MDHEN; CDR2 reads SYDVKM. There are 15 residues in the CDR3. Trimming cost V 5 bases and J 2 bases, with 14 bases left between them. The CDR3 DNA reads as TGTGCCAGCAGTAACCCGGACAGCTACACAGATACGCAGTATTTT. This sequence encodes CASSNPDSYTDTQYF.

Details on this clone: At one of its ends the junction is not consistent with the germline gene, which may arise from a read error. The chain combines TRBV29-1 with TRBJ2-5; 11 bases match TRBD2. The CDR3 contains 15 residues. Per the germline V gene, CDR1 is SQVTM and CDR2 is ANQGSEA. This chain's CDR3 is CSVEGLAGRLETQYF. CDR3 coding DNA: TGCAGCGTCGAAGGACTAGCGGGTAGGTTAGAGACCCAGTACTTC.

In this sample, this clone turned up once. The V call is TRBV27, the J call TRBJ2-7; TRBD1 aligns across 9 bases. Germline CDR1 and CDR2: MNHEY and SMNVEV (reference sequence). This CDR3 is 14 amino acids long. Germline trimming cut 0 bases from V and 6 bases from J; bases unmatched to any gene: 3. The CDR3 loop is CASSLSGTGSEQYF. The DNA of the CDR3 is TGTGCCAGCAGTTTATCGGGGACAGGGTCCGAGCAGTACTTC.

This chain links TRBV6-5 with TRBJ1-2, with 9 bases lining up with TRBD1. V lost 6 bases to trimming and J lost 4 bases; unmatched junction nucleotides: 6. Per the germline V gene, CDR1 is MNHEY and CDR2 is SVGAGI. This CDR3 has 14 residues. CDR3 in DNA: TGTGCCAGCAGGGAAACAGGGGGCGGCTATGGCTACACCTTC. The encoded protein is CASRETGGGYGYTF.